Each of the 4 T cell receptor beta chains below was sequenced from the same sample in a study of control samples from healthy donors and cancer patients. Clones were sequenced by immunoSEQ multiplex PCR, and TCRdb holds only the in-frame ones, with some missing. Seen here are about 140,000 clones, approximately 94% observed once, and the top ten hold roughly 14%. The source material was blood. Every receptor here comes from a man aged 35 to 55 in good health.

The chain joins TRBV5-1 to TRBJ2-7; TRBD2 agrees at 8 bases. CDR1 and CDR2 from the germline V gene are SGHRS and YFSETQ. The V segment lost 0 bases and the J segment 3 bases; nucleotides outside the gene matches: 2. This CDR3 region has 14 residues. CDR3 bases: TGCGCCAGCAGCTTGGGAAGCGGGAGCTACGAGCAGTACTTC. It specifies CASSLGSGSYEQYF.

The genes are TRBV6-5 and TRBJ2-4; 7 positions agree with TRBD1. The CDR3 is made up of 15 amino acids. The V and J ends lost 8 bases and 0 bases, in that order; junction bases with no gene match: 7. Germline CDR1 is MNHEY and CDR2 is SVGAGI. The CDR3 sequence is CASGTDPLAKNIQYF. Written as DNA, the CDR3 is TGTGCCAGCGGGACAGATCCCTTAGCCAAAAACATTCAGTACTTC.

The chain has TRBV2 and TRBJ1-6; tentative D call: TRBD1 (6 bases). This CDR3 is 16 amino acids long. Between the trimmed V and J ends, which lost 8 bases and 10 bases, there was a span of 24 bases. Germline CDR1 and CDR2: SNHLY and FYNNEI. The CDR3 loop reads CASAIDRILPFSPLHF. For the CDR3, the DNA is TGTGCCAGCGCCATTGACAGGATACTCCCTTTCTCACCCCTCCACTTT.

This clone was seen a single time. The genes are TRBV4-3 and TRBJ1-1; maybe TRBD1 (5 bases). The CDR3 length is 19 residues. Deletions cut 0 bases from V and 0 bases from J, with 20 bases between. Germline V CDR1 and CDR2: LGHNA, YSLEER. CDR3 in amino acids: CASSQDTLTVGVMNTEAFF. CDR3 coding DNA: TGCGCCAGCAGCCAAGATACCCTGACAGTTGGGGTAATGAACACTGAAGCTTTCTTT.